The 25 T cell receptor beta chains in this list originate from one sample, sequenced in a study of T cell responses to AZD1222 COVID-19 vaccine. TCRdb's copy holds only in-frame clones and misses some; the assay was immunoSEQ multiplex PCR. The sample carries about 150,000 clones, 90% recorded once. The source material was peripheral blood, sampled on day 0 of AZD1222 vaccination. The receptors shown here come from an adult in good health.

The chain recombines TRBV29-1 with TRBJ1-1, with no clear D. Germline CDR1 and CDR2: SQVTM and ANQGSEA. There are 13 residues in the CDR3. V lost 3 bases and J 0 bases, leaving 8 bases between the germline ends. The CDR3 loop is CSVDRSMNTEAFF. CDR3 nucleotides: TGCAGCGTTGACAGGAGTATGAACACTGAAGCTTTCTTT.

The chain recombines TRBV10-2 with TRBJ1-2; D is unresolved. The CDR3 runs to 12 residues. Germline V CDR1 and CDR2: WSHSY, SAAADI. Trimming cost V 7 bases and J 8 bases, with 14 bases left between them. CDR3 amino acids: CASTSDGRGYTF. DNA for the CDR3: TGCGCCAGCACAAGTGATGGGCGCGGCTACACCTTC.

This chain uses TRBV7-2 with TRBJ1-1; TRBD1 is a possible D gene (6 bases). Germline V gives CDR1 SGHTA, CDR2 FQGNSA. This CDR3 is 13 amino acids long. Trimming took 6 bases from V and 1 from J, leaving 9 bases between them. CDR3 coding DNA: TGTGCCAGCAGTCAGGACAGGAACACTGAAGCTTTCTTT. Protein: CASSQDRNTEAFF.

The chain joins TRBV7-9 to TRBJ2-7, with TRBD2 matching over 8 bases. The V gene end was trimmed by 5 bases and the J gene end by 5 bases; junction bases not matched to a gene: 14. The CDR3 sequence is 16 residues long. The germline gives CDR1 SEHNR, CDR2 FQNEAQ (reference sequence). CDR3 coding DNA: TGTGCCAGCAGCCATAAACCAGGCGGGAGGCGGAACGAGCAGTACTTC. This translates into CASSHKPGGRRNEQYF.

This CDR3 reads CASSQDSTQESGYTF. The CDR3 DNA reads TGTGCCAGCAGCCAAGATTCGACGCAGGAAAGTGGCTACACCTTC. The chain recombines TRBV4-2 with TRBJ1-2; D not certain. In germline, CDR1 is LGHNA, CDR2 YNFKEQ. The CDR3 totals 15 residues. V was shortened by 0 bases and J by 7 bases, with 15 bases between the two germline ends.

The V call is TRBV28, the J call TRBJ2-7; 7 bases agree with TRBD1. This CDR3 contains 14 residues. The germline V gene encodes CDR1 MDHEN and CDR2 SYDVKM. J lost 3 bases, V lost 1 base, and 3 bases had no gene match. For the CDR3, the DNA is TGTGCCAGCAGTTTATTCCAGGGGGTCTACGAGCAGTACTTC. It yields the protein CASSLFQGVYEQYF. Looking up the rest from reference TRBV28 and TRBJ2-7 gives the full variable domain: DVKVTQSSRYLVKRTGEKVFLECVQDMDHENMFWYRQDPGLGLRLIYFSYDVKMKEKGDIPEGYSVSREKKERFSLILESASTNQTSMYLCASSLFQGVYEQYFGPGTRLTVT.

A single count supports this clone. This rearrangement joins TRBV19 to TRBJ1-4; TRBD1 matches at 10 bases. V lost 5 bases to trimming and J lost 10 bases; unmatched junction nucleotides: 10. The CDR3 has 15 amino acids. Looked up from germline, CDR1 is LNHDA and CDR2 is SQIVND (reference sequence). The CDR3 DNA reads as TGTGCCAGTAGTCCCCCGACAGGGGGCTTTGGAAAACTGTTTTTT. It yields the protein CASSPPTGGFGKLFF.

V is TRBV24-1 and J is TRBJ2-3, with a possible D match to TRBD1 (5 bases). CDR1 is KGHDR, CDR2 SFDVKD, per germline. CDR3 length: 17 residues. V lost 4 bases to trimming and J lost 5 bases, with 21 bases between them. The CDR3 DNA sequence: TGTGCCACCAGTGACACACTTGCTAGGGGAAGGGAAGATACGCAGTATTTT. Protein: CATSDTLARGREDTQYF.

V is TRBV12-3 or TRBV12-4 and J is TRBJ1-1; a weak D match, TRBD1 (6 bases). This CDR3 has 13 residues. Between the trimmed V and J ends, which lost 3 bases and 7 bases, there was a span of 12 bases. CDR3 DNA sequence: TGTGCCAGCAGTTTTGTGGACAGAGATGAAGCTTTCTTT. Its translation: CASSFVDRDEAFF.

This clone was found once. The chain couples TRBV5-5 to TRBJ2-1; D uncertain. CDR1 is SGHKS, CDR2 YYEKEE, per germline (reference sequence). V dropped 0 bases and J dropped 0 bases, with 16 bases sitting between them. The CDR3 runs to 18 residues. The CDR3 bases are TGTGCCAGCAGCTTGGCCGAGGAAATATACAGCTCCTACAATGAGCAGTTCTTC. As protein: CASSLAEEIYSSYNEQFF.

In its sample, this clone was seen once. This chain joins TRBV30 and TRBJ2-7, with a possible D match to TRBD1 (6 bases). Germline CDR1 is GTSNPN and CDR2 is SVGIG (reference sequence). The CDR3 spans 13 residues. V was cut by 8 bases and J by 2 bases, with 16 bases left in between. The CDR3 bases are TGTGCCGGAAGTCGGGACACTACCTACGAGCAGTACTTC. It specifies CAGSRDTTYEQYF.

The V call is TRBV18, the J call TRBJ2-7; 9 bases map to TRBD1. From germline, CDR1 is KGHSH and CDR2 LQKENI. There are 14 residues in the CDR3. After removal of 5 bases from V and 3 bases from J, the junction contained 5 bases not matched to a gene. The CDR3 reads CASSSGQGIYEQYF. As DNA, the CDR3 is TGTGCCAGCTCATCTGGACAGGGGATCTACGAGCAGTACTTC. Complete variable domain (other parts from reference TRBV18 and TRBJ2-7): NAGVMQNPRHLVRRRGQEARLRCSPMKGHSHVYWYRQLPEEGLKFMVYLQKENIIDESGMPKERFSAEFPKEGPSILRIQQVVRGDSAAYFCASSSGQGIYEQYFGPGTRLTVT.

This clone has a single count. The genes are TRBV27 and TRBJ2-7; 9 bases fit TRBD2. Germline values: CDR1 MNHEY, CDR2 SMNVEV (reference sequence). The V gene end was trimmed by 4 bases and the J gene end by 4 bases; junction bases not matched to a gene: 5. The length of the CDR3 is 14 residues. CDR3 sequence reads: CASSYSGSGYEQYF. CDR3 nucleotides: TGTGCCAGCAGTTATAGCGGGAGTGGTTACGAGCAGTACTTC.

This chain joins TRBV5-1 and TRBJ2-7, with D unresolved. Trimming removed 0 bases at V and 1 base at J, with 5 bases between. This CDR3 is 13 amino acids long. Germline lookup yields CDR1 SGHRS and CDR2 YFSETQ. CDR3 DNA sequence: TGCGCCAGCAGCTTGGGGCAATCCTACGAGCAGTACTTC. It translates to CASSLGQSYEQYF.

The chain carries TRBV11-1 and TRBJ2-6; D uncertain. CDR3 length equals 13 residues. CDR1 and CDR2 from the germline V gene are SGHAT and FQDESV (reference sequence). Trimming removed 5 bases from V and 1 base from J, with 3 bases in between. This chain's CDR3 is CASSESGANVLTF. The CDR3 bases are TGTGCCAGCAGCGAGTCTGGGGCCAACGTCCTGACTTTC.

V usage is TRBV30 and J usage is TRBJ1-2; D gene uncertain. CDR1 GTSNPN and CDR2 SVGIG come from the germline V gene (reference sequence). The CDR3 consists of 13 residues. The V end was cut by 5 bases, the J end by 7 bases, with 17 bases between. The CDR3 sequence is CAWGSVSGGGYTF. For the CDR3, the DNA is TGTGCCTGGGGGAGTGTATCGGGAGGTGGCTACACCTTC.

The chain joins TRBV5-4 to TRBJ2-5, with 10 bases aligning to TRBD2. Losses at the gene ends were 1 base for V and 5 bases for J; bases not matched to a gene: 5. Germline CDR1 reads SGHNT; CDR2 reads YYREEE (reference sequence). This CDR3 contains 15 residues. The CDR3 region has the DNA TGTGCCAGCAGCTTGAGCGGGAGGGCCCAGGAGACCCAGTACTTC. Amino acids: CASSLSGRAQETQYF.

This sequence joins TRBV28 and TRBJ2-7; 8 nucleotides line up with TRBD1. The CDR3 totals 15 residues. The V segment lost 8 bases and the J segment 0 bases; nucleotides outside the gene matches: 9. CDR1 MDHEN and CDR2 SYDVKM come from the germline V gene. Written as DNA, the CDR3 is TGTGCCAGCCCACCCCAGGGGGCGTCCTCCTACGAGCAGTACTTC. It codes for CASPPQGASSYEQYF.

The chain links TRBV21-1 to TRBJ1-1. TRBV21-1 is described as a pseudogene. This CDR3 is built from 14 residues. CDR3 coding DNA: TGTGCCAGCAGCATTGCCGGGGAGGGCACTGAAGCTTTCTTT. This sequence encodes CASSIAGEGTEAFF.

The chain joins TRBV6-2 or TRBV6-3 to TRBJ1-5, with D hard to call. The germline gives CDR1 MNHEY, CDR2 SVGEGT. V lost 6 bases and J lost 0, with 9 bases in between. This CDR3 is 14 amino acids long. In nucleotides, the CDR3 is TGTGCCAGCAGCCCCACATATAGCAATCAGCCCCAGCATTTT. Translation: CASSPTYSNQPQHF.

The rearrangement links TRBV7-9 to TRBJ1-1; TRBD1 matches at 7 bases. The J segment lost 5 bases and the V segment lost 5 bases, leaving 23 bases of the junction unmatched. CDR3 size: 19 residues. The germline gives CDR1 SEHNR, CDR2 FQNEAQ (reference sequence). The CDR3 loop is CASSQNWGLGGEAGTEAFF. The DNA of the CDR3 is TGTGCCAGCAGCCAAAATTGGGGGTTAGGGGGCGAGGCGGGTACTGAAGCTTTCTTT.

Written as DNA, the CDR3 is TGTGCCAGTAGTACAAATAGGATGGAGCAGTTCTTC. Its protein product is CASSTNRMEQFF. The chain carries TRBV19 and TRBJ2-1; D gene unclear. The CDR3 has 12 amino acids. V lost 4 bases and J 10 bases, leaving 11 bases between the germline ends. CDR1 is LNHDA, CDR2 SQIVND, per germline (reference sequence).

The rearrangement uses TRBV4-3 and TRBJ1-2, with a possible D match to TRBD1 (6 bases). V lost 0 bases, J lost 8 bases, and 13 bases lay in between. This CDR3 comprises 14 residues. The germline gives CDR1 LGHNA, CDR2 YSLEER. CDR3 sequence: CASSQDRGSWGYTF. The CDR3, as DNA: TGCGCCAGCAGCCAAGACAGGGGTTCATGGGGCTACACCTTC.

This rearrangement joins TRBV11-2 to TRBJ2-7; 8 bases align to TRBD2. Germline loops: CDR1 SGHAT, CDR2 FQNNGV. The CDR3 length is 15 residues. Germline trimming cut 4 bases from V and 7 bases from J; bases unmatched to any gene: 12. DNA of the CDR3: TGTGCCAGCAGCTCGGCGGGACTAGACCCATGGGAGCAGTACTTC. The encoded protein is CASSSAGLDPWEQYF.

The gene calls are TRBV2 and TRBJ1-4; D is possibly TRBD1 (5 bases). This CDR3 region has 14 residues. Per germline, CDR1 SNHLY and CDR2 FYNNEI. Trimming cost V 3 bases and J 10 bases, with 15 bases left between them. CDR3 residues: CASSDGQTQGKLFF. CDR3 nucleotides: TGTGCCAGCAGTGATGGGCAGACTCAGGGAAAACTGTTTTTT.